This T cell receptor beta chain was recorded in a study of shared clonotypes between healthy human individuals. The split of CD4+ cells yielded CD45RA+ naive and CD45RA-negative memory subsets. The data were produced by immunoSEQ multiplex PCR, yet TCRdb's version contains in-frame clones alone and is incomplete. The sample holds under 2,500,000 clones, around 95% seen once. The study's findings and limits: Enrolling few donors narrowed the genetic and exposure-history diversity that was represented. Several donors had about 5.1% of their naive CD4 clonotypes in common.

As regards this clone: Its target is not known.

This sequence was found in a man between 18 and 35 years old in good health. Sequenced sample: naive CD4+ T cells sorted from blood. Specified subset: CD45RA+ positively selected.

Here the CDR3 DNA reads TGCGCCAGCAGCTTGACACCCGGGACAGGGAGAACCGGGGAGCTGTTTTTT. As protein: CASSLTPGTGRTGELFF. This sequence joins TRBV5-1 and TRBJ2-2; TRBD1 aligns across 9 bases. Trimming removed 1 base from V and 5 bases from J; junction bases left unmatched: 9. Germline V gene sequence: CDR1 SGHRS, CDR2 YFSETQ. There are 17 residues in the CDR3.